The sequence of this T cell receptor (beta chain) was determined in a study of shared clonotypes between healthy human individuals. Germline CDR1 is MNHEY and CDR2 is SMNVEV (reference sequence). CDR3 size: 14 residues. V dropped 3 bases and J dropped 5; count of bases not matched to a gene: 3. Terminally differentiated effector memory CD45RA+ cells were excluded by CCR7 positive selection of CD45RO-negative cells. This clone was counted once. Other DNA sequences in the sample encode the same CDR3. Generated by immunoSEQ multiplex PCR, the TCRdb table keeps only in-frame clones and is missing some. Here the sample spans millions of clones, roughly 91% being singletons.

Material for sequencing was naive CD8+ T cells from PBMCs. The TCR sequence derives from a man aged 18 to 35 in good health. Some clones in this sample may be carry-over from other donors' samples. The rearrangement uses TRBV27 and TRBJ1-1; 10 nucleotides match TRBD1. The DNA of the CDR3 is TGTGCCAGCAGTTTGACAGGGGGCGGAACTGAAGCTTTCTTT. Protein product: CASSLTGGGTEAFF.